This T cell receptor beta chain was recovered during a study of PD-L1 blockade in urothelial cancer. Study-level background: Patients commenced intravenous atezolizumab, 1,200 mg every 3 weeks, in the mid-2010s. The median number of T cells present in blood samples was under 150,000.

The CDR3 is 13 amino acids. V was clipped by 5 bases and J by 3 bases; unmatched bases: 4. Germline loops: CDR1 SQVTM, CDR2 ANQGSEA. Generated by immunoSEQ multiplex PCR, the TCRdb table keeps only in-frame clones and is missing some. The table records around 51,000 clones, 75% to 90% of them present only once. This sequence joins TRBV29-1 and TRBJ2-3, with 8 bases lining up with TRBD1. The sequences come from PBMCs, collected around atezolizumab (anti-PD-L1) treatment. This clonotype originated in a man between 60 and 75 years old with urothelial cancer. The CDR3 sequence: CSVLDRATDTQYF. The CDR3 DNA sequence: TGCAGCGTTTTGGACAGGGCTACAGATACGCAGTATTTT.